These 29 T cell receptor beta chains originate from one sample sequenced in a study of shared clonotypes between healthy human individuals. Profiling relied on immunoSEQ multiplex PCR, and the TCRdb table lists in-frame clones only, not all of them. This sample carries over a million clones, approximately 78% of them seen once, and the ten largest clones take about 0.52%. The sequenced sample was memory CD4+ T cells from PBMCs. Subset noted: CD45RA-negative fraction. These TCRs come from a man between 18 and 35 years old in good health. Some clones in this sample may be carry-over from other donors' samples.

CDR3 bases: TGTGCCAGCAGTTACAGGGAGGAGACCCAGTACTTC. The encoded protein is CASSYREETQYF. V and J are TRBV2 and TRBJ2-5, with TRBD1 as a possible D gene (6 bases). The CDR3 runs 12 residues. Looked up from germline, CDR1 is SNHLY and CDR2 is FYNNEI. Trimming removed 5 bases at V and 5 bases at J, with 9 bases between. Together with reference TRBV2 and TRBJ2-5, the CDR3 gives the full variable domain: EPEVTQTPSHQVTQMGQEVILRCVPISNHLYFYWYRQILGQKVEFLVSFYNNEISEKSEIFDDQFSVERPDGSNFTLKIRSTKLEDSAMYFCASSYREETQYFGPGTRLLVL.

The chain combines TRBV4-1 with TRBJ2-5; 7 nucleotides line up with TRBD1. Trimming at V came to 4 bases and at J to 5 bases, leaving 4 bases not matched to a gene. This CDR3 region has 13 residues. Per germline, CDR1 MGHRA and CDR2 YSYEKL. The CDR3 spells CASSRGTAETQYF. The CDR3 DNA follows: TGCGCCAGCAGCCGGGGGACAGCGGAGACCCAGTACTTC.

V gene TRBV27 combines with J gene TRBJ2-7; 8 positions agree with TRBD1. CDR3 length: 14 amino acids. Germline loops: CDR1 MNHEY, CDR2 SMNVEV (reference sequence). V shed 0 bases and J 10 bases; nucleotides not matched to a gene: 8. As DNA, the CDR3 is TGTGCCAGCAGTTTATCTGGGCAGGGGGCGGGACAGTACTTC. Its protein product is CASSLSGQGAGQYF.

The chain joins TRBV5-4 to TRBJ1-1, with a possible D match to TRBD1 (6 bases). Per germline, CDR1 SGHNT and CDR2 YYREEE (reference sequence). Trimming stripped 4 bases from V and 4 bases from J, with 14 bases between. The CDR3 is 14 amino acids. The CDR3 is CASSTGQRGTEAFF. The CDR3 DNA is TGTGCCAGCAGCACCGGACAGAGGGGCACTGAAGCTTTCTTT.

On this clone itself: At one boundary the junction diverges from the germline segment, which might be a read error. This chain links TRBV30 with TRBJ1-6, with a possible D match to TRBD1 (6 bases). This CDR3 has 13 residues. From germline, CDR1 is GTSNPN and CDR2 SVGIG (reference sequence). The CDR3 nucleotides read TGCGGTGTTTCAGGGGCCTATAATTCACCCCTCCACTTT. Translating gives CGVSGAYNSPLHF.

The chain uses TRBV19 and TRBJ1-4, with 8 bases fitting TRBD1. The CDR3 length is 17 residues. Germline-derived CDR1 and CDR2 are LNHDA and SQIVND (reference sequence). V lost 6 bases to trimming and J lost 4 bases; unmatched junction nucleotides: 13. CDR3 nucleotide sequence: TGTGCCAGTAGGCGCCAGGGGGCCGGGTGGAGTAATGAAAAACTGTTTTTT. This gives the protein CASRRQGAGWSNEKLFF.

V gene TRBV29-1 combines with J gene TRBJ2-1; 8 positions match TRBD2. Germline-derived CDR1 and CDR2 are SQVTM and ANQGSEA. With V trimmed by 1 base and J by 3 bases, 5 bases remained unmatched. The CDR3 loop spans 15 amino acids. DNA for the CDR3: TGCAGCGTTGAAGGGTTAGCGGGGTTCTACAATGAGCAGTTCTTC. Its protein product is CSVEGLAGFYNEQFF.

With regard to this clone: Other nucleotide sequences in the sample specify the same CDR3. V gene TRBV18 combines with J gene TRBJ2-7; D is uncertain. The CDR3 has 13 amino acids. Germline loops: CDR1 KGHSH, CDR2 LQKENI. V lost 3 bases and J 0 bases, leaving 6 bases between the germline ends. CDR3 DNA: TGTGCCAGCTCACCGAGCCTCTCCTACGAGCAGTACTTC. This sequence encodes CASSPSLSYEQYF.

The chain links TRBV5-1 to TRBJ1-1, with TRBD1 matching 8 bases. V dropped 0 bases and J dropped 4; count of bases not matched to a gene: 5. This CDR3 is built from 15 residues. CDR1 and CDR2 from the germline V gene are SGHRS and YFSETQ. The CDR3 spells CASSLARGLGTEAFF. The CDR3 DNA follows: TGCGCCAGCAGCTTGGCCAGGGGGCTGGGCACTGAAGCTTTCTTT.

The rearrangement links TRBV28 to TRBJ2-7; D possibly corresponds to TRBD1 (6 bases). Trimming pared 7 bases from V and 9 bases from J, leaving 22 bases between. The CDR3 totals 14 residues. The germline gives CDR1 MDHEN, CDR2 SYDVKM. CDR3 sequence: CASTVDSARSGQYF. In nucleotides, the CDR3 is TGTGCCAGCACCGTGGACAGTGCCCGGTCGGGGCAGTACTTC.

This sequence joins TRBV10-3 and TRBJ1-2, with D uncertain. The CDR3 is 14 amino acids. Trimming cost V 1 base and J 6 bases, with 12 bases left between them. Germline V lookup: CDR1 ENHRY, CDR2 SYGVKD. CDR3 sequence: CAISEWTGGNGYTF. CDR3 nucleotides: TGTGCCATCAGTGAGTGGACGGGAGGGAATGGCTACACCTTC.

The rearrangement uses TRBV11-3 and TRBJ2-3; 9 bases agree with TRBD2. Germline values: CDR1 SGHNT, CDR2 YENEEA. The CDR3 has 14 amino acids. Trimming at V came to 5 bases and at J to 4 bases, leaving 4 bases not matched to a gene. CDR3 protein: CASSSEREADTQYF. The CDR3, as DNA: TGTGCCAGCAGCAGTGAGCGGGAGGCAGATACGCAGTATTTT. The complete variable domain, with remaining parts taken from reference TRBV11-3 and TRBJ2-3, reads EAGVVQSPRYKIIEKKQPVAFWCNPISGHNTLYWYLQNLGQGPELLIRYENEEAVDDSQLPKDRFSAERLKGVDSTLKIQPAELGDSAVYLCASSSEREADTQYFGPGTRLTVL.

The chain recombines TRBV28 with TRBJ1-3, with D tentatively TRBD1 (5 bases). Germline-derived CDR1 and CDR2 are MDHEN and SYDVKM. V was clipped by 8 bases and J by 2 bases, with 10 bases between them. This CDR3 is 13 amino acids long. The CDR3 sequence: CASLGGAGNTIYF. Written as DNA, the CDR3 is TGTGCCAGCCTCGGGGGAGCTGGAAACACCATATATTTT.

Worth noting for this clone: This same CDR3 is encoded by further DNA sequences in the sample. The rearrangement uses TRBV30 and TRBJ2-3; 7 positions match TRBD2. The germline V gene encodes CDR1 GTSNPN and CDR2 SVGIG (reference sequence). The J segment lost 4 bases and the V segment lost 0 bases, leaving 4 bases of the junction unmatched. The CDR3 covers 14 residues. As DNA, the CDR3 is TGTGCCTGGAGTGTCGGGGGGAGCGCAGATACGCAGTATTTT. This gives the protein CAWSVGGSADTQYF.

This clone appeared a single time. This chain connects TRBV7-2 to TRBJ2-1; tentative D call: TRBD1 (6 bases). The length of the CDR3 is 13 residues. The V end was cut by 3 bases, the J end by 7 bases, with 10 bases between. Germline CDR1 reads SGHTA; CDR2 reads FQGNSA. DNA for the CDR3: TGTGCCAGCAGCTTTAGTAGGGGGAATGAGCAGTTCTTC. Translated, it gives CASSFSRGNEQFF.

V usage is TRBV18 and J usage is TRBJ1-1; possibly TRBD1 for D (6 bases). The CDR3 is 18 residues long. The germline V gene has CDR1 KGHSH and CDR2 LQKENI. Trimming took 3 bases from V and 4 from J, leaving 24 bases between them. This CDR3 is CASSPPGGGAGGGTEAFF. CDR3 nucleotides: TGTGCCAGCTCACCCCCTGGAGGGGGGGCGGGAGGGGGCACTGAAGCTTTCTTT.

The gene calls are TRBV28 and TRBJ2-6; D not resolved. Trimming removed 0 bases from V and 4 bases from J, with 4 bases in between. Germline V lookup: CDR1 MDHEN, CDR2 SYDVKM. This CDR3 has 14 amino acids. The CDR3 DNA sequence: TGTGCCAGCAGTTTATGGGCCGGGGCCAACGTCCTGACTTTC. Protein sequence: CASSLWAGANVLTF.

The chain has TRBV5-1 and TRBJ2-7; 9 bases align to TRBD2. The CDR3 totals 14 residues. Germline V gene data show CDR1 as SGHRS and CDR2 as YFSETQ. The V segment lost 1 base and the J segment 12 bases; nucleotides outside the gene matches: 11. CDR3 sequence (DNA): TGCGCCAGCAGCTTGCGGCTAGCGGGAAGTTTCTGGTACTTC. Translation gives CASSLRLAGSFWYF.

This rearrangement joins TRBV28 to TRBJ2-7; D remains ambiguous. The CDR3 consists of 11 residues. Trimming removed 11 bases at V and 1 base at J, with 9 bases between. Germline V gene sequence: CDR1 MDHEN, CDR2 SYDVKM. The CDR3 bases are TGTGCCGCCTCGACGTCCTACGAGCAGTACTTC. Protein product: CAASTSYEQYF.

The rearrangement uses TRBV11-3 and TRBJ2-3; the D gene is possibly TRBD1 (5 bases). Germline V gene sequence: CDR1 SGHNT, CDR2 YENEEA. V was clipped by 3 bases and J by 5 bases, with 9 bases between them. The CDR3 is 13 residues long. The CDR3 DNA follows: TGTGCCAGCAGCTTGAGCAGGGAAGATACGCAGTATTTT. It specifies CASSLSREDTQYF.

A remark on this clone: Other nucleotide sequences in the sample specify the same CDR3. The CDR3 loop is CASSLGQGNTEAFF. The CDR3 DNA sequence: TGTGCCAGCTCACTCGGGCAGGGGAACACTGAAGCTTTCTTT. The chain is built from TRBV18 and TRBJ1-1; perhaps TRBD1 as D (5 bases). V was cut by 4 bases and J by 1 base, with 10 bases left in between. This CDR3 contains 14 residues. The germline gives CDR1 KGHSH, CDR2 LQKENI.

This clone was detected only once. The CDR3 is CASRETTTPYNEQFF. In DNA form, the CDR3 reads TGTGCCAGCAGGGAGACTACGACTCCCTACAATGAGCAGTTCTTC. V is TRBV2 and J is TRBJ2-1; perhaps TRBD2 as D (5 bases). There are 15 residues in the CDR3. V shed 6 bases and J shed 2 bases, with 14 bases lying between them. The germline CDR1 and CDR2 sequences are SNHLY and FYNNEI.

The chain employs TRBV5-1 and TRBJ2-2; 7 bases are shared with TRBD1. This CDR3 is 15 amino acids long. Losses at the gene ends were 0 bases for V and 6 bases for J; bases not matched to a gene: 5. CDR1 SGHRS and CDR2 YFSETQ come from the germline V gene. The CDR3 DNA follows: TGCGCCAGCAGCTTGGAAGGGGGCGGGCCCGGGGAGCTGTTTTTT. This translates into CASSLEGGGPGELFF. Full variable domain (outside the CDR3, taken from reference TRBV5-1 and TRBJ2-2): KAGVTQTPRYLIKTRGQQVTLSCSPISGHRSVSWYQQTPGQGLQFLFEYFSETQRNKGNFPGRFSGRQFSNSRSEMNVSTLELGDSALYLCASSLEGGGPGELFFGEGSRLTVL.

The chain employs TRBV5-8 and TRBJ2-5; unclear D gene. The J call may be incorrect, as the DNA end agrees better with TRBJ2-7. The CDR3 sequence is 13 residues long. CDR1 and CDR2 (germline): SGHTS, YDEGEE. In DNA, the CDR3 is TGTGCCAGCAGCTTGGACGCCCTGGACGAGCAGTACTTC. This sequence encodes CASSLDALDEQYF.

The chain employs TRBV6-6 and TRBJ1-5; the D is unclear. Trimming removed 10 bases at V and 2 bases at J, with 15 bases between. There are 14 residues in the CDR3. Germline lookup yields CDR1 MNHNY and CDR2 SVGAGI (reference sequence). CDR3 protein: CATQEAVGNQPQHF. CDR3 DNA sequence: TGTGCCACCCAGGAAGCGGTAGGCAATCAGCCCCAGCATTTT.

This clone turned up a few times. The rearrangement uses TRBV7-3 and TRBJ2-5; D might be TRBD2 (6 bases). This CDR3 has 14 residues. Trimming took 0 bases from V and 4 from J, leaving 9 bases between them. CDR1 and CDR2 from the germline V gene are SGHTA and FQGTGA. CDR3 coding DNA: TGTGCCAGCAGCTTAACCGGGAGCACAGAGACCCAGTACTTC. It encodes CASSLTGSTETQYF.

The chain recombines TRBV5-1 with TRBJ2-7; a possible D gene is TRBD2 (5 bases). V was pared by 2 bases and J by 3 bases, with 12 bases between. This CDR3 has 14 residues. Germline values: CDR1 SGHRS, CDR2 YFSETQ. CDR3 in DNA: TGCGCCAGCAGCTTTGGGCAGACTATCTACGAGCAGTACTTC. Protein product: CASSFGQTIYEQYF.

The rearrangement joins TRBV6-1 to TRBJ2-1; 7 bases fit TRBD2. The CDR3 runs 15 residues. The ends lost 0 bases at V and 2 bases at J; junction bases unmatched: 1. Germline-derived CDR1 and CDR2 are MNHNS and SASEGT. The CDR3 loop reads CASSEAGGPYNEQFF. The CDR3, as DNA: TGTGCCAGCAGTGAAGCGGGAGGGCCCTACAATGAGCAGTTCTTC.

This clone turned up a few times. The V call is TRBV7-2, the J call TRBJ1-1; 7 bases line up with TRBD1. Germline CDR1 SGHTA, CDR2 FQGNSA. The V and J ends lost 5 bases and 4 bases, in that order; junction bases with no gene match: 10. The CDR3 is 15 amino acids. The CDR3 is CASSIHRGVGTEAFF. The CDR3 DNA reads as TGTGCCAGCAGCATCCACAGGGGAGTCGGCACTGAAGCTTTCTTT.